This T cell receptor (beta chain) was sequenced during a study of CD8 T cells in Susac syndrome. Remarks on this clonotype: Its antigen is undetermined.

Controls matched for sex and age were healthy donors. Bulk CD8+ and CD4+ cells came from magnetic negative isolation; CD8+ TEMRA by FACS. RNA totalling about 0.5 to 1 ug underwent reverse transcription with random hexamers. Across 54 Vbeta and 13 Jbeta, TCR beta CDR3 was amplified with immunoSEQ multiplex PCR. TCRdb fed the immunoSEQ multiplex PCR reads into MiXCR, producing one record per CDR3 protein. The table shows some 190,000 distinct CDR3 sequences, with roughly 92% occurring only once. Study-level findings and limits: TCR sequencing and HLA analysis covered a relatively small number of individuals.

Germline values: CDR1 LNHNV, CDR2 YYDKDF (reference sequence). The CDR3 contains 14 residues. V dropped 2 bases and J dropped 6; count of bases not matched to a gene: 4. This clonotype originated in a human donor in good health. Sequenced input: CD4+ T cells from PBMCs. This chain uses TRBV15 with TRBJ1-2; 9 bases agree with TRBD1. CDR3 DNA: TGTGCCACCAGCAGATTGGACAGGGGAAATGGCTACACCTTC. It codes for CATSRLDRGNGYTF.